This T cell receptor (beta chain) was sequenced for a study of T cell responses to AZD1222 COVID-19 vaccine. Method: immunoSEQ multiplex PCR; TCRdb's copy keeps in-frame clones and lacks some. This table has roughly 120,000 clones, about four fifths appearing once. General study results and limits: CD4 TCRs linked to vaccination spanned spike, dominating at 160-218 and 743-854. Samples come after the peak T cell response, not at day 14. When two AZD1222 doses had been given, Spike-specific TCR breadth and depth rose. Possibly, clonal diversity was underestimated; donors were largely white British and included more females.

A word on this clone: No antigen is known for it.

The sequence was collected from an adult in good health. The sequencing used peripheral blood, collected on day 0 of AZD1222 vaccination.

The CDR3 loop is CASSYVGGRTDTQYF. The CDR3, as DNA: TGTGCCAGCAGTTACGTTGGGGGACGAACAGATACGCAGTATTTT. The chain carries TRBV27 and TRBJ2-3; D is tentatively TRBD1 or TRBD2 (5 bases each). Germline V CDR1 and CDR2: MNHEY, SMNVEV (reference sequence). The V end lost 4 bases, the J end lost 3 bases, and 14 bases lay between the germline ends. The CDR3 has 15 amino acids.